This TCR beta chain was sequenced in a study of blood T cells in healthy people across ages. The CDR3 extends over 12 amino acids. CDR1 and CDR2 from the germline V gene are SNHLY and FYNNEI. Trimming removed 3 bases from V and 15 bases from J; junction bases left unmatched: 7. Through a sample-barcoded 5' primer and a J-beta primer mix, a second PCR was run for about 6 to 11 cycles. Using its own MiXCR run on the 5' RACE reads, TCRdb lists one record per CDR3 protein. The profile covers around 940,000 distinct CDR3 sequences, with about 53% appearing a single time and about 20% taken by the ten largest.

The rearrangement uses TRBV2 and TRBJ2-1, with 8 bases that match TRBD2. Sequenced: blood. The sequence was obtained from a woman in her fifties or sixties in good health. The CDR3: CASSEDVAGPFF. The CDR3 DNA follows: TGTGCCAGCAGTGAGGATGTAGCGGGACCGTTCTTC.